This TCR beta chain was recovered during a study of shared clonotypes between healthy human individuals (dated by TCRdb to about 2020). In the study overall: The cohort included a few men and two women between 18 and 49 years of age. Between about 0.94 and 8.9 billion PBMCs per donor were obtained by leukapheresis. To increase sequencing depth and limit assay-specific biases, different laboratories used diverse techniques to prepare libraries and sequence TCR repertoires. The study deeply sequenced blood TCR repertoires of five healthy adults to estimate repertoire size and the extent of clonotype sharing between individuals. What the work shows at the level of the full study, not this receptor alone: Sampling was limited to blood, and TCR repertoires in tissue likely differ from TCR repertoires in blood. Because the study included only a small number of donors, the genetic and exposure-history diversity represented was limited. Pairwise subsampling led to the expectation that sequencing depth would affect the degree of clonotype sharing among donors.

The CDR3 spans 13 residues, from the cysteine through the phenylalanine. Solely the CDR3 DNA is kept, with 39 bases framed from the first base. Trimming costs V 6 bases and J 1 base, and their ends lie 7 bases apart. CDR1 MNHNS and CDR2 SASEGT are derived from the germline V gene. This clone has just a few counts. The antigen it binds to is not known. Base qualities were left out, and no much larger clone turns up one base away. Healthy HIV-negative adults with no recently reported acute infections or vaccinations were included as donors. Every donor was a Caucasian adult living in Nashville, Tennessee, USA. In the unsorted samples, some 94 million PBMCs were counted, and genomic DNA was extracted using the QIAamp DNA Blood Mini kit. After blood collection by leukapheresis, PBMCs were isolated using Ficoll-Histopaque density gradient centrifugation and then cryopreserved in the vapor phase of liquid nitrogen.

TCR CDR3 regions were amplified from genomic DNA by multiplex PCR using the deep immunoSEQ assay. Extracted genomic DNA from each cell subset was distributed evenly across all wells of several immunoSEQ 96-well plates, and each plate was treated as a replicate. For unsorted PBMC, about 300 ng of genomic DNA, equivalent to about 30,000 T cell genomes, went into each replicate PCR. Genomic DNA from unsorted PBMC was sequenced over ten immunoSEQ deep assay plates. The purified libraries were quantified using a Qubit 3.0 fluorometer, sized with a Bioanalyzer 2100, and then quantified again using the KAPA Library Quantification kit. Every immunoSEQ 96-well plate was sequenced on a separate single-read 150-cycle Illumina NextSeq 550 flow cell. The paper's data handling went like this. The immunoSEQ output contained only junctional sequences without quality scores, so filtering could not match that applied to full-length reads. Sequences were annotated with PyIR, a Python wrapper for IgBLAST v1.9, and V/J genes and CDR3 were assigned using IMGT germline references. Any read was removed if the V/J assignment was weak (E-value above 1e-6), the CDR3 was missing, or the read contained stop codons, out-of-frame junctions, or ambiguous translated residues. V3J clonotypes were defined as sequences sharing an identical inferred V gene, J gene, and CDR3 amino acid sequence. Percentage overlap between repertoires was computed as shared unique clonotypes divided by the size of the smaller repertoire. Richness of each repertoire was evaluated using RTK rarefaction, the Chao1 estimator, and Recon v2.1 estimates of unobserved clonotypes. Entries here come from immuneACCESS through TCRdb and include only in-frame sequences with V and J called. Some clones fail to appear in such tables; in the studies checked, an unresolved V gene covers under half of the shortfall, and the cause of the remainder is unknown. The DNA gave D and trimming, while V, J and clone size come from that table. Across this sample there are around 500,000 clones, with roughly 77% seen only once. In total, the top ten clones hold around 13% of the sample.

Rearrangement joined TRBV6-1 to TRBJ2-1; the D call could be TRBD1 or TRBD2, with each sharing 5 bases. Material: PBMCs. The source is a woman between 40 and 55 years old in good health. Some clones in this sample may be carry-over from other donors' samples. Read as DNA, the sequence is TGTGCCAGCAGGGGGGATTCCTACAATGAGCAGTTCTTC. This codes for CASRGDSYNEQFF.